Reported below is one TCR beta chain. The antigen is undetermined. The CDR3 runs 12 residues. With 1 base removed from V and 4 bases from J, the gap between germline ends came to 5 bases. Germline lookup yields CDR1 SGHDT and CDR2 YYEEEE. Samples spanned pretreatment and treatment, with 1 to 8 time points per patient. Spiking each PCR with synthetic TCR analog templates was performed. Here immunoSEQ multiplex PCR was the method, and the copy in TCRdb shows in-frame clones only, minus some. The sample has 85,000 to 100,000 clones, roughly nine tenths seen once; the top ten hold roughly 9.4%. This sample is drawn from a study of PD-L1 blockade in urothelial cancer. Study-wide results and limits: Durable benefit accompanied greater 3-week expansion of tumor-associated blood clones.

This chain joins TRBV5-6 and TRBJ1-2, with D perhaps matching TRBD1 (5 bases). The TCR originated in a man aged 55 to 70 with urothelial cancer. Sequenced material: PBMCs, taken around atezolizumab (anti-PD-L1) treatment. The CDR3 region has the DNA TGTGCCAGCAGCTTGAGGGGCTATGGCTACACCTTC. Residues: CASSLRGYGYTF.